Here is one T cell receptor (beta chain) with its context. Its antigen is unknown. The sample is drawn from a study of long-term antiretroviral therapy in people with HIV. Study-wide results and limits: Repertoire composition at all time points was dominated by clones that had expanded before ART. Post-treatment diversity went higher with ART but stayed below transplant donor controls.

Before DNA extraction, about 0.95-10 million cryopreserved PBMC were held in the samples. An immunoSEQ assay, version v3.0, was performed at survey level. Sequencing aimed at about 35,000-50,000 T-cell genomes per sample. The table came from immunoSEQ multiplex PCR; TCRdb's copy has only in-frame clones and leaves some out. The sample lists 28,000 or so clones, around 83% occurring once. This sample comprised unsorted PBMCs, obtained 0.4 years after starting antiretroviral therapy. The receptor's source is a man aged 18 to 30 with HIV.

The CDR3 is CASSLEAVHSNQPQHF. The CDR3 coding sequence is TGTGCCAGCAGCTTGGAGGCGGTACATAGCAATCAGCCCCAGCATTTT. The rearrangement joins TRBV5-8 to TRBJ1-5; D gene ambiguous. V lost 0 bases to trimming and J lost 0 bases, with 10 bases between them. CDR1 and CDR2 (germline): SGHTS, YDEGEE. This CDR3 has 16 amino acids.